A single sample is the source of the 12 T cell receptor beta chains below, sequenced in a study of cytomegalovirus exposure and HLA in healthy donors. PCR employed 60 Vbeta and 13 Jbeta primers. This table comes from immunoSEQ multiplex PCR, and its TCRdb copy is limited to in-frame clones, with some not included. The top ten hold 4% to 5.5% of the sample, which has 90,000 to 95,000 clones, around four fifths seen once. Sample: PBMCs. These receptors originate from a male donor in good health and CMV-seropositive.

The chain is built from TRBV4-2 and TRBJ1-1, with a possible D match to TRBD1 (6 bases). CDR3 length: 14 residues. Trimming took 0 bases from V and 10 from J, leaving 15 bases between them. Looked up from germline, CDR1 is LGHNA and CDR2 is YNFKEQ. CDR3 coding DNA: TGTGCCAGCAGCCAAGATAGGGGACAACAGTTAGCTTTCTTT. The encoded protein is CASSQDRGQQLAFF.

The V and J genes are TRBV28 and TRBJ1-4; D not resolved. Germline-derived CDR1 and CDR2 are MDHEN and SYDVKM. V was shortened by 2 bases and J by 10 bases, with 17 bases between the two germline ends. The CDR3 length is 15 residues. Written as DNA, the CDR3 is TGTGCCAGCAGTTTAAGTTCGGTGGGTCGGGGAAAACTGTTTTTT. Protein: CASSLSSVGRGKLFF.

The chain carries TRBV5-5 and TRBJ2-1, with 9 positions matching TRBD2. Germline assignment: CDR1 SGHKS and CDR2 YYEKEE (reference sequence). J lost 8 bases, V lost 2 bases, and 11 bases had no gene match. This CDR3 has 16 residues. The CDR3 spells CASSLGGGAIIDEQFF. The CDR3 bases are TGTGCCAGCAGCTTAGGCGGGGGGGCCATAATCGATGAGCAGTTCTTC.

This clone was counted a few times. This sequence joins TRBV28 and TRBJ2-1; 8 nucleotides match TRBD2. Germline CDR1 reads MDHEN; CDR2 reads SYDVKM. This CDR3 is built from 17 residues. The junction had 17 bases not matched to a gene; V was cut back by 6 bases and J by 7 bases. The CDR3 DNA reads TGTGCCAGCAGCCCAACGTCGCGGGAGGTAGTGTTAAATGAGCAGTTCTTC. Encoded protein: CASSPTSREVVLNEQFF.

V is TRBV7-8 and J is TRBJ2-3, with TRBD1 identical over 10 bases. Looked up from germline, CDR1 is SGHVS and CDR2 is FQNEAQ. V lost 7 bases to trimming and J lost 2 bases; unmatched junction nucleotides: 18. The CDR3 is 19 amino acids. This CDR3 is CASKHRDRGESRSTDTQYF. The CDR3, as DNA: TGTGCCAGCAAACACCGGGACAGGGGTGAATCCAGATCCACAGATACGCAGTATTTT.

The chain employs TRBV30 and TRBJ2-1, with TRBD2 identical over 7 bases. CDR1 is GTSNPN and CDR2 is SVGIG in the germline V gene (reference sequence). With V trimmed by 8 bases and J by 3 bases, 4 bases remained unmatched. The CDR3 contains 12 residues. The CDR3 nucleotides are TGTGCCAAGCGGGGCCTCTACAATGAGCAGTTCTTC. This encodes CAKRGLYNEQFF.

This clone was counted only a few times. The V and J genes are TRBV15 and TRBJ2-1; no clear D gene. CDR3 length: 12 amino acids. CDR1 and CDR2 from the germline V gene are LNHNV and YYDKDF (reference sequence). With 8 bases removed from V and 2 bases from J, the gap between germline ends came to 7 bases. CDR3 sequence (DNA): TGTGCCACCCGTACGGCCTACAATGAGCAGTTCTTC. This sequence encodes CATRTAYNEQFF.

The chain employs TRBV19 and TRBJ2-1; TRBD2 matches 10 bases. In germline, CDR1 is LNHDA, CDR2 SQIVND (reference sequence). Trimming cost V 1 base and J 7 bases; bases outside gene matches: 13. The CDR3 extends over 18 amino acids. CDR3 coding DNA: TGTGCCAGTAGTATAGGGACTAGCGGCACAAAGGGGGGAAATGAGCAGTTCTTC. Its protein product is CASSIGTSGTKGGNEQFF. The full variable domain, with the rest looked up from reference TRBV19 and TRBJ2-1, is DGGITQSPKYLFRKEGQNVTLSCEQNLNHDAMYWYRQDPGQGLRLIYYSQIVNDFQKGDIAEGYSVSREKKESFPLTVTSAQKNPTAFYLCASSIGTSGTKGGNEQFFGPGTRLTVL.

In DNA form, the CDR3 reads TGTGCCAGCAGTGATCGGGACAGGTGGCCCCCTCCCAATCAGCCCCAGCATTTT. It encodes CASSDRDRWPPPNQPQHF. The chain uses TRBV2 and TRBJ1-5, with 8 bases matching TRBD1. Looked up from germline, CDR1 is SNHLY and CDR2 is FYNNEI. This CDR3 region has 18 residues. The junction had 13 bases not matched to a gene; V was cut back by 3 bases and J by 3 bases. Filled out from reference TRBV2 and TRBJ1-5, the complete variable domain reads EPEVTQTPSHQVTQMGQEVILRCVPISNHLYFYWYRQILGQKVEFLVSFYNNEISEKSEIFDDQFSVERPDGSNFTLKIRSTKLEDSAMYFCASSDRDRWPPPNQPQHFGDGTRLSIL.

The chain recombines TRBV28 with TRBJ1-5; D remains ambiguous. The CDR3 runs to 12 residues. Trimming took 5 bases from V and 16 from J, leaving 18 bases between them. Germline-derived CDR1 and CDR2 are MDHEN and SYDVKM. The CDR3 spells CASSLRRPEFHF. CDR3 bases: TGTGCCAGCAGTCTCAGGAGGCCCGAGTTCCATTTT.

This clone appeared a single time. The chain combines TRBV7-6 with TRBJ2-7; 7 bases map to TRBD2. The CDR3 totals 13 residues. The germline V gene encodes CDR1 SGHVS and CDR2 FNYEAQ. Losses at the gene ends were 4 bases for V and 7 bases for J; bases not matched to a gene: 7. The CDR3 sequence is CASSSRAGLEQYF. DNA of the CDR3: TGTGCCAGCAGCTCGCGTGCGGGACTAGAGCAGTACTTC.

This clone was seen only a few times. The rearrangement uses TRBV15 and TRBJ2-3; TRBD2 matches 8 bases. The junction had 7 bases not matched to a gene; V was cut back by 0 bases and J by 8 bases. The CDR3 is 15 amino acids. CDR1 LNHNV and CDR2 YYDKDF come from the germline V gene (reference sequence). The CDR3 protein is CATSRETGGAGTQYF. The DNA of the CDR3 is TGTGCCACCAGCAGAGAAACCGGGGGGGCGGGTACGCAGTATTTT.